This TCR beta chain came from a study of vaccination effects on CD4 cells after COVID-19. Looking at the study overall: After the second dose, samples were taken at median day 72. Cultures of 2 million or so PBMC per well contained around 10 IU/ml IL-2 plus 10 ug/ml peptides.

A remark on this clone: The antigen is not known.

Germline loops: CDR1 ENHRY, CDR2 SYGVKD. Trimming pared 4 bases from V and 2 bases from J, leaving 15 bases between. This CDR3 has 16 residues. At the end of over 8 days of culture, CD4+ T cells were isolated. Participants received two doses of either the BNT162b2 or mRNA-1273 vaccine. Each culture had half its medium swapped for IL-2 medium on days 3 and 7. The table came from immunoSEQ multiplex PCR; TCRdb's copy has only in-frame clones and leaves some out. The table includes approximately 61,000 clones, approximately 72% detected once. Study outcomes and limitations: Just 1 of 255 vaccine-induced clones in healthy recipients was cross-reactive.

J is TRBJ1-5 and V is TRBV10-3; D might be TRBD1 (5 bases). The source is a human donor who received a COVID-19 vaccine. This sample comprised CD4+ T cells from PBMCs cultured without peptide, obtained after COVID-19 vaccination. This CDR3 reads CAISAAGGLRNQPQHF. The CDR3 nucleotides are TGTGCCATCAGTGCTGCTGGGGGTCTACGCAATCAGCCCCAGCATTTT.